The 25 T cell receptor beta chains listed next were all sequenced from one sample in a study of radiotherapy plus CTLA-4 blockade in lung cancer. Sequencing was performed with immunoSEQ multiplex PCR; in TCRdb, only in-frame clones are kept and a portion is missing. The sample has 20,000 to 30,000 clones, around four fifths seen once. Sequenced material: peripheral blood, taken from a patient treated with radiotherapy plus ipilimumab. The receptors come from a human donor with non-small cell lung cancer that progressed on radiotherapy plus ipilimumab.

This clone came up once. The chain links TRBV29-1 to TRBJ1-2; TRBD1 is a possible D gene (6 bases). CDR3 length: 15 amino acids. The V gene lost 0 bases and the J gene lost 1 base, with 12 bases spanning the gap. Germline values: CDR1 SQVTM, CDR2 ANQGSEA. The CDR3 loop reads CSVEEGGGYNYGYTF. The CDR3 DNA is TGCAGCGTTGAAGAGGGAGGGGGGTATAACTATGGCTACACCTTC. Supplemented by reference TRBV29-1 and TRBJ1-2, the full variable domain reads SAVISQKPSRDICQRGTSLTIQCQVDSQVTMMFWYRQQPGQSLTLIATANQGSEATYESGFVIDKFPISRPNLTFSTLTVSNMSPEDSSIYLCSVEEGGGYNYGYTFGSGTRLTVV.

This chain joins TRBV28 and TRBJ2-3; 7 bases agree with TRBD1. CDR1 is MDHEN, CDR2 SYDVKM, per germline. This CDR3 contains 20 residues. J lost 0 bases, V lost 3 bases, and 18 bases had no gene match. The CDR3 is CASSFSGTEHAVVSTDTQYF. Written as DNA, the CDR3 is TGTGCCAGCAGTTTTTCCGGGACAGAACACGCCGTCGTTAGCACAGATACGCAGTATTTT.

The chain recombines TRBV5-6 with TRBJ1-2, with a tentative D call TRBD1 (6 bases). The V end was cut by 4 bases, the J end by 8 bases, with 18 bases between. The V gene's germline CDR1 is SGHDT and CDR2 YYEEEE. This CDR3 contains 14 residues. For the CDR3, the DNA is TGTGCCAGCAGCCCGGGCACAGGGTTTAGAGGCTACACCTTC. The encoded protein is CASSPGTGFRGYTF.

V and J are TRBV30 and TRBJ2-3; D is tentatively TRBD1 or TRBD2 (5 bases each). This CDR3 contains 13 residues. The V and J ends lost 4 bases and 4 bases respectively, with 12 bases between them. Germline V CDR1 and CDR2: GTSNPN, SVGIG (reference sequence). This CDR3 reads CAWTVGRADTQYF. Written as DNA, the CDR3 is TGTGCCTGGACTGTGGGACGGGCAGATACGCAGTATTTT.

This clone was found a few times. This sequence joins TRBV7-2 and TRBJ1-3; D is unresolved. Trimming took off 5 bases at V and 1 base at J, with 18 bases between the two ends. CDR3 length: 17 amino acids. The V gene's germline CDR1 is SGHTA and CDR2 FQGNSA. This CDR3 is CASSHLGGRASGNTIYF. In DNA form, the CDR3 reads TGTGCCAGCAGCCACCTGGGAGGCCGTGCGTCTGGAAACACCATATATTTT.

The CDR3 DNA reads TGTGCCATCAGTGACTCGGACAGGGGGCTGGTCGGGGAGCTGTTTTTT. Protein: CAISDSDRGLVGELFF. The chain couples TRBV10-3 to TRBJ2-2; 11 bases map to TRBD1. The CDR3 covers 16 residues. Trimming cost V 3 bases and J 7 bases; bases outside gene matches: 7. From germline, CDR1 is ENHRY and CDR2 SYGVKD.

CDR3 sequence (DNA): TGCGCCAGCAGCTTGTATACCAAGACAACTGAAGCTTTCTTT. As protein: CASSLYTKTTEAFF. The chain couples TRBV5-1 to TRBJ1-1; no clear D gene. Deletions cut 1 base from V and 5 bases from J, with 12 bases between. The CDR3 consists of 14 residues. The germline gives CDR1 SGHRS, CDR2 YFSETQ. The full variable domain, its missing parts supplied by reference TRBV5-1 and TRBJ1-1, is KAGVTQTPRYLIKTRGQQVTLSCSPISGHRSVSWYQQTPGQGLQFLFEYFSETQRNKGNFPGRFSGRQFSNSRSEMNVSTLELGDSALYLCASSLYTKTTEAFFGQGTRLTVV.

Worth noting for this clone: This same CDR3 is encoded by further DNA sequences in the sample. V and J are TRBV11-2 and TRBJ2-7; perhaps TRBD2 as D (6 bases). The CDR3 extends over 15 amino acids. Looked up from germline, CDR1 is SGHAT and CDR2 is FQNNGV. V was pared by 3 bases and J by 5 bases, with 17 bases between. The CDR3 coding sequence is TGTGCCAGCAGCTTCTCCCTAGCGAGGTCCCACGAGCAGTACTTC. This encodes CASSFSLARSHEQYF.

This chain joins TRBV7-3 and TRBJ1-1; TRBD1 is a possible D gene (6 bases). This CDR3 comprises 15 residues. In germline, CDR1 is SGHTA, CDR2 FQGTGA. Trimming pared 5 bases from V and 1 base from J, leaving 14 bases between. CDR3 sequence reads: CASSPGAGTNTEAFF. The CDR3 region has the DNA TGTGCCAGCAGCCCAGGGGCGGGGACGAACACTGAAGCTTTCTTT.

This chain uses TRBV5-4 with TRBJ2-3; no firm D call. This CDR3 spans 13 amino acids. In germline, CDR1 is SGHNT, CDR2 YYREEE (reference sequence). The V and J ends lost 1 base and 2 bases respectively, with 5 bases between them. The CDR3, as DNA: TGTGCCAGCAGCTTGTCCTACACAGATACGCAGTATTTT. Translated, it gives CASSLSYTDTQYF. The variable domain in full, completed from reference TRBV5-4 and TRBJ2-3, reads ETGVTQSPTHLIKTRGQQVTLRCSSQSGHNTVSWYQQALGQGPQFIFQYYREEENGRGNFPPRFSGLQFPNYSSELNVNALELDDSALYLCASSLSYTDTQYFGPGTRLTVL.

The rearrangement links TRBV15 to TRBJ2-7; tentatively, D is TRBD1 or TRBD2 (5 bases each). This CDR3 has 15 residues. Trimming removed 0 bases from V and 3 bases from J, with 12 bases in between. CDR1 and CDR2 from the germline V gene are LNHNV and YYDKDF (reference sequence). The CDR3 DNA is TGTGCCACCAGCAGAGATAACGGGGCATACTACGAGCAGTACTTC. Translation: CATSRDNGAYYEQYF.

This rearrangement joins TRBV4-2 to TRBJ2-6; D unresolved. CDR3 length: 14 residues. V was pared by 0 bases and J by 5 bases, with 5 bases between. Germline loops: CDR1 LGHNA, CDR2 YNFKEQ. The CDR3 sequence: CASSQEGRANVLTF. CDR3 sequence (DNA): TGTGCCAGCAGCCAAGAAGGAAGGGCCAACGTCCTGACTTTC.

The rearrangement joins TRBV29-1 to TRBJ2-1; D ambiguous. Germline lookup yields CDR1 SQVTM and CDR2 ANQGSEA. With 4 bases removed from V and 4 bases from J, the gap between germline ends came to 8 bases. The CDR3 covers 12 residues. The CDR3 sequence is CSVVPGYNEQFF. The CDR3 DNA reads TGCAGCGTTGTCCCCGGTTACAATGAGCAGTTCTTC.

V and J are TRBV6-5 and TRBJ2-7; tentatively, D is TRBD2 (6 bases). Germline V CDR1 and CDR2: MNHEY, SVGAGI. The V end was cut by 6 bases, the J end by 11 bases, with 17 bases between. The CDR3 totals 12 residues. The CDR3 here is CASSPVAGLEYF. CDR3 nucleotide sequence: TGTGCCAGCAGCCCGGTTGCGGGGCTCGAGTACTTC.

The gene calls are TRBV15 and TRBJ1-2; D ambiguous. Per germline, CDR1 LNHNV and CDR2 YYDKDF (reference sequence). The CDR3 runs 14 residues. The germline V and J ends were trimmed by 0 bases and 7 bases, with 12 bases remaining between them. The CDR3, as DNA: TGTGCCACCAGCAGAGATAGGACGGCCCCTGGCTACACCTTC. This sequence encodes CATSRDRTAPGYTF.

There are a few counts of this clone. The DNA of the CDR3 is TGTGCCAGCAGTTACGGAGTGGGCTCTGAAGCTTTCTTT. This sequence encodes CASSYGVGSEAFF. The V call is TRBV6-6, the J call TRBJ1-1; D unresolved. Germline V gene lookup returns CDR1 MNHNY and CDR2 SVGAGI (reference sequence). The V gene lost 2 bases and the J gene lost 6 bases, with 10 bases spanning the gap. The CDR3 contains 13 residues.

The gene calls are TRBV29-1 and TRBJ2-7; 8 bases map to TRBD2. Germline V gene data show CDR1 as SQVTM and CDR2 as ANQGSEA. The V segment lost 7 bases and the J segment 0 bases; nucleotides outside the gene matches: 8. CDR3 length: 14 amino acids. CDR3 sequence reads: CSARSGSGSYEQYF. CDR3 DNA sequence: TGCAGCGCGCGGAGCGGGAGTGGCTCCTACGAGCAGTACTTC.

This clone was recorded a few times. The chain has TRBV27 and TRBJ1-2; 10 bases align to TRBD1. CDR1 and CDR2 (germline): MNHEY, SMNVEV (reference sequence). V was clipped by 7 bases and J by 13 bases; unmatched bases: 15. This CDR3 spans 14 amino acids. The CDR3 DNA reads as TGTGCCAGCACCCCGGGACAGGGGAATTTGGGTTTCACCTTC. This codes for CASTPGQGNLGFTF.

This rearrangement joins TRBV10-3 to TRBJ2-1; 8 nucleotides align to TRBD1. The CDR3 has 16 residues. The V and J ends lost 5 bases and 4 bases, in that order; junction bases with no gene match: 10. Germline V gives CDR1 ENHRY, CDR2 SYGVKD. CDR3 protein: CAISTGQGGKYNEQFF. The CDR3 nucleotides are TGTGCCATCAGTACCGGACAGGGAGGAAAGTACAATGAGCAGTTCTTC.

The V gene is TRBV5-1, the J gene TRBJ2-7; a possible D gene is TRBD1 (5 bases). The V end lost 0 bases, the J end lost 3 bases, and 7 bases lay between the germline ends. The CDR3 extends over 13 amino acids. Germline CDR1 is SGHRS and CDR2 is YFSETQ. CDR3 region: CASSLDQGYEQYF. The DNA for the CDR3 is TGCGCCAGCAGCTTGGATCAGGGCTACGAGCAGTACTTC.

The chain couples TRBV7-3 to TRBJ2-1, with D hard to call. This CDR3 is built from 16 residues. With 2 bases removed from V and 0 bases from J, the gap between germline ends came to 11 bases. Germline V gives CDR1 SGHTA, CDR2 FQGTGA. CDR3 DNA sequence: TGTGCCAGCAGCTTAGGGCCTCCGAGCTCCTACAATGAGCAGTTCTTC. It is translated as CASSLGPPSSYNEQFF.

This chain uses TRBV5-1 with TRBJ1-1; D unclear. This CDR3 is built from 14 residues. V was trimmed by 1 base and J by 4 bases, leaving 11 bases between them. Germline V gene lookup returns CDR1 SGHRS and CDR2 YFSETQ. CDR3 in amino acids: CASSLRAIGTEAFF. CDR3 nucleotide sequence: TGCGCCAGCAGCTTGCGGGCGATCGGCACTGAAGCTTTCTTT.

This clone has only a few counts. J is TRBJ2-3 and V is TRBV6-6; D unresolved. V dropped 10 bases and J dropped 2 bases, with 16 bases sitting between them. The CDR3 spans 14 residues. Germline V gene lookup returns CDR1 MNHNY and CDR2 SVGAGI (reference sequence). The CDR3 DNA follows: TGTGCCACCACGAAGGGCTCCGTCACAGATACGCAGTATTTT. Translation gives CATTKGSVTDTQYF.

The V gene is TRBV7-2, the J gene TRBJ1-4; TRBD1 matches 7 bases. Germline lookup yields CDR1 SGHTA and CDR2 FQGNSA. V lost 3 bases to trimming and J lost 0 bases; unmatched junction nucleotides: 7. This CDR3 region has 17 residues. Written as DNA, the CDR3 is TGTGCCAGCAGCTTCAGGGGGTGGATGCCAACTAATGAAAAACTGTTTTTT. Its translation is CASSFRGWMPTNEKLFF.

J is TRBJ1-2 and V is TRBV28; the D is unclear. V lost 4 bases and J lost 4, with 13 bases in between. Germline assignment: CDR1 MDHEN and CDR2 SYDVKM. The CDR3 covers 14 residues. CDR3 nucleotide sequence: TGTGCCAGCAGTTACCCCGGGGTGGTCTATGGCTACACCTTC. Translated: CASSYPGVVYGYTF.